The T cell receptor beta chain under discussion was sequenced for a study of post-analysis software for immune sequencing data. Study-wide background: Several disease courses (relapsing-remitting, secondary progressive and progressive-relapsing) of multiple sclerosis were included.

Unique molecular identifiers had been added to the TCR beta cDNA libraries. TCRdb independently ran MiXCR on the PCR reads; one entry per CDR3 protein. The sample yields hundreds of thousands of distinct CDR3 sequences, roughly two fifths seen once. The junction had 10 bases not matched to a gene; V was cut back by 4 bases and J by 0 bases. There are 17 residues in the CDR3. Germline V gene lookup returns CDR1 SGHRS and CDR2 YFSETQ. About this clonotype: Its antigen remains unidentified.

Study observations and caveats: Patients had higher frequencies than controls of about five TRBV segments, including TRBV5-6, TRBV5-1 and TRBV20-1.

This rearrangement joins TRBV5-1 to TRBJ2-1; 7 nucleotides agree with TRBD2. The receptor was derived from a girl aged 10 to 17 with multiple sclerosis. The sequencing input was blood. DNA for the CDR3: TGCGCCAGCAGCCAATACTCAGCGGGAAGCTCCTACAATGAGCAGTTCTTC. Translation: CASSQYSAGSSYNEQFF.